These 17 T cell receptor beta chains were all obtained from the same sample, sequenced in a study of chemoradiotherapy in HPV16-positive cancers. Some clones are missing from TCRdb's copy, which holds only in-frame ones; the method was immunoSEQ multiplex PCR. The table shows approximately 2,800 clones, with roughly 85% occurring only once. The specimen comprised tumor tissue, sampled from a patient who underwent chemoradiotherapy. These receptors all stem from a human donor with HPV-associated anogenital cancer.

This chain links TRBV29-1 with TRBJ1-1, with D possibly TRBD1 on 6 matching bases. This CDR3 is 12 amino acids long. Germline V gene data show CDR1 as SQVTM and CDR2 as ANQGSEA. Trimming shortened V by 6 bases and J by 3 bases, and 11 bases separated the two germline ends. CDR3: CSVVHRDTEAFF. DNA of the CDR3: TGCAGCGTAGTACACAGGGACACTGAAGCTTTCTTT.

This clone has more than one count but fewer than ten. This chain links TRBV16 with TRBJ1-2; D is perhaps TRBD1 (6 bases). Germline loops: CDR1 KGHSY, CDR2 FQNENV. V lost 4 bases and J 5 bases, leaving 11 bases between the germline ends. The CDR3 sequence is 13 residues long. CDR3 nucleotides: TGTGCCAGCAGCCCGGGGGGCTCTTATGGCTACACCTTC. This translates into CASSPGGSYGYTF.

The table lists this clone with a count of one. This chain connects TRBV30 to TRBJ2-1, with 8 positions matching TRBD2. V lost 3 bases, J lost 6 bases, and 10 bases stayed unmatched. This CDR3 is 15 amino acids long. CDR1 and CDR2 from the germline V gene are GTSNPN and SVGIG (reference sequence). The CDR3 region has the DNA TGTGCCTGGAGCCGAGCGGGGGCTCCTATCAATGAGCAGTTCTTC. Protein sequence: CAWSRAGAPINEQFF.

This sequence joins TRBV4-1 and TRBJ2-3; D is perhaps TRBD2 (5 bases). The CDR3 extends over 16 amino acids. From germline, CDR1 is MGHRA and CDR2 YSYEKL. Trimming pared 0 bases from V and 2 bases from J, leaving 12 bases between. In DNA form, the CDR3 reads TGCGCCAGCAGCCAAGAGAGTCTAGCCGACACAGATACGCAGTATTTT. Translated: CASSQESLADTDTQYF.

The chain combines TRBV6-5 with TRBJ2-1; TRBD2 matches at 8 bases. Germline V gene sequence: CDR1 MNHEY, CDR2 SVGAGI. The CDR3 contains 14 residues. The V segment lost 4 bases and the J segment 6 bases; nucleotides outside the gene matches: 5. This CDR3 is CASSLGLGGNEQFF. The CDR3 DNA follows: TGTGCCAGCAGTTTGGGACTAGGGGGCAATGAGCAGTTCTTC.

The rearrangement joins TRBV7-9 to TRBJ2-1; D possibly corresponds to TRBD2 (5 bases). The CDR3 covers 13 residues. Germline CDR1 SEHNR, CDR2 FQNEAQ (reference sequence). Trimming took off 5 bases at V and 6 bases at J, with 11 bases between the two ends. The DNA for the CDR3 is TGTGCCAGCAGCCTGACACTAGGCAATGAGCAGTTCTTC. Protein: CASSLTLGNEQFF. Full variable domain (rest looked up from reference TRBV7-9 and TRBJ2-1): DTGVSQNPRHKITKRGQNVTFRCDPISEHNRLYWYRQTLGQGPEFLTYFQNEAQLEKSRLLSDRFSAERPKGSFSTLEIQRTEQGDSAMYLCASSLTLGNEQFFGPGTRLTVL.

This clone has a single count. V gene TRBV14 combines with J gene TRBJ1-2; 10 bases map to TRBD1. The junction had 9 bases not matched to a gene; V was cut back by 4 bases and J by 1 base. From germline, CDR1 is SGHDN and CDR2 FVKESK. CDR3 length: 17 residues. CDR3 sequence reads: CASSPSGTGVFNYGYTF. CDR3 coding DNA: TGTGCCAGCAGCCCTTCCGGGACAGGGGTTTTTAACTATGGCTACACCTTC.

This chain connects TRBV6-1 to TRBJ2-5; no definite D call. CDR3 length equals 13 residues. Trimming removed 3 bases from V and 5 bases from J, with 10 bases in between. Germline lookup yields CDR1 MNHNS and CDR2 SASEGT. The CDR3 region has the DNA TGTGCCAGCAGTGATCCCCCTTGGGAGACCCAGTACTTC. Translating gives CASSDPPWETQYF.

A word on this clone: One end of the junction does not line up with germline, which may come from a read error. The chain carries TRBV7-9 and TRBJ2-5; 8 nucleotides match TRBD2. The germline V gene has CDR1 SEHNR and CDR2 FQNEAQ (reference sequence). CDR3 size: 13 residues. The CDR3 loop is CASTLAGLETQYF. The CDR3 nucleotides read TGTGCCAGCACCTTAGCGGGACTGGAGACCCAGTACTTC.

The chain uses TRBV19 and TRBJ2-7; perhaps D is TRBD1 or TRBD2 (5 bases each). Germline CDR1 is LNHDA and CDR2 is SQIVND (reference sequence). The CDR3 runs 13 residues. The ends were cut back, 9 bases at V and 0 bases at J, with 12 bases in the middle. CDR3 sequence (DNA): TGTGCCAGCACAGGAGGTGACTCCTACGAGCAGTACTTC. It translates to CASTGGDSYEQYF. The full variable domain, with the rest looked up from reference TRBV19 and TRBJ2-7, is DGGITQSPKYLFRKEGQNVTLSCEQNLNHDAMYWYRQDPGQGLRLIYYSQIVNDFQKGDIAEGYSVSREKKESFPLTVTSAQKNPTAFYLCASTGGDSYEQYFGPGTRLTVT.

V and J are TRBV28 and TRBJ1-2, with 7 bases that match TRBD1. Germline lookup yields CDR1 MDHEN and CDR2 SYDVKM. CDR3 length: 15 residues. V trimming: 8 bases; J trimming: 4 bases; junction bases outside the gene matches: 13. The CDR3 bases are TGTGCCAGCGGAGCCAGGACAGGCCTCCCCTATGGCTACACCTTC. As protein: CASGARTGLPYGYTF.

In DNA, the CDR3 is TGTGCCAGCAGCGCCGACAGCTGGGCTTTCTTT. Amino acid sequence: CASSADSWAFF. The V gene is TRBV7-2, the J gene TRBJ1-1; perhaps TRBD1 as D (5 bases). This CDR3 spans 11 amino acids. Germline loops: CDR1 SGHTA, CDR2 FQGNSA. Between the trimmed V and J ends, which lost 5 bases and 11 bases, there was a span of 12 bases.

The chain employs TRBV12-5 and TRBJ2-6; no firm D call. CDR3 length: 18 amino acids. Per the germline V gene, CDR1 is LGHNT and CDR2 is FRNRAP. Trimming took 2 bases from V and 0 from J, leaving 14 bases between them. CDR3 region: CASGLTPFGFSGANVLTF. CDR3 DNA: TGTGCTAGTGGTTTGACCCCTTTCGGGTTCTCTGGGGCCAACGTCCTGACTTTC.

This chain uses TRBV9 with TRBJ2-5; 11 nucleotides line up with TRBD2. CDR3 size: 15 residues. Looked up from germline, CDR1 is SGDLS and CDR2 is YYNGEE. V was clipped by 3 bases and J by 8 bases; unmatched bases: 9. The CDR3 here is CASSDLTSGGATQYF. In DNA, the CDR3 is TGTGCCAGCAGCGACCTAACTAGCGGGGGTGCAACCCAGTACTTC.

This chain joins TRBV29-1 and TRBJ1-1, with D possibly TRBD1 on 5 matching bases. V lost 5 bases to trimming and J lost 6 bases, with 19 bases between them. Per the germline V gene, CDR1 is SQVTM and CDR2 is ANQGSEA. The CDR3 is 14 amino acids. The CDR3 region has the DNA TGCAGCGTTTTTGCGCGGGGGAGGCCCCCTGAAGCTTTCTTT. It specifies CSVFARGRPPEAFF. The full variable domain, in which reference TRBV29-1 and TRBJ1-1 provide the parts outside the CDR3, is SAVISQKPSRDICQRGTSLTIQCQVDSQVTMMFWYRQQPGQSLTLIATANQGSEATYESGFVIDKFPISRPNLTFSTLTVSNMSPEDSSIYLCSVFARGRPPEAFFGQGTRLTVV.

This clone was counted between two and nine times. This sequence joins TRBV4-1 and TRBJ2-5, with TRBD2 matching 10 bases. The germline V gene has CDR1 MGHRA and CDR2 YSYEKL. J was trimmed by 5 bases and V by 1 base; bases with no gene match: 13. The CDR3 has 18 residues. Here the CDR3 DNA reads TGCGCCAGCAGCCAAGCAGAAGGTAGCGGGGGGAGCAAGGAGACCCAGTACTTC. This codes for CASSQAEGSGGSKETQYF.

This rearrangement joins TRBV4-1 to TRBJ2-5; D remains unclear. V was trimmed by 2 bases and J by 9 bases, leaving 16 bases between them. Germline V gene lookup returns CDR1 MGHRA and CDR2 YSYEKL. The CDR3 has 14 residues. CDR3 DNA sequence: TGCGCCAGCAGCCAATGGATCTTTGCGGCATCCCAGTACTTC. It codes for CASSQWIFAASQYF.